The 14 T cell receptor beta chains reported below all come from one sample, sequenced in a study of T cells in Graves' hyperthyroidism and ophthalmopathy. The CDR3 regions of TCR beta were amplified from RNA transcripts. When the TCR CDR3 underwent first-round RT-PCR, the HTBI primer set was used. TCRdb used MiXCR to reprocess the multiplex PCR reads, holding one entry per CDR3 protein. The table shows about 350,000 distinct CDR3 sequences, with roughly 14% occurring only once. Sequenced sample: blood. The receptors were sampled from a woman aged 30 to 39 with Graves' hyperthyroidism.

This clonotype showed up many times. The V gene is TRBV30, the J gene TRBJ2-1; D possibly corresponds to TRBD1 (6 bases). With 2 bases removed from V and 8 bases from J, the gap between germline ends came to 16 bases. The V gene's germline CDR1 is GTSNPN and CDR2 SVGIG (reference sequence). The CDR3 consists of 14 residues. In nucleotides, the CDR3 is TGTGCCTGGAGTTTCCTCAGGGGAATGGATGAGCAGTTCTTC. Amino acid sequence: CAWSFLRGMDEQFF.

In its sample, this clonotype was seen many times. The chain recombines TRBV18 with TRBJ2-7; D possibly corresponds to TRBD2 (5 bases). V lost 6 bases and J 3 bases, leaving 9 bases between the germline ends. The CDR3 has 12 amino acids. CDR1 and CDR2 from the germline V gene are KGHSH and LQKENI. CDR3 nucleotides: TGTGCCAGCTCTTTCGACTACTACGAGCAGTACTTC. Translated, it gives CASSFDYYEQYF. The full variable domain, rest sourced from reference TRBV18 and TRBJ2-7, is NAGVMQNPRHLVRRRGQEARLRCSPMKGHSHVYWYRQLPEEGLKFMVYLQKENIIDESGMPKERFSAEFPKEGPSILRIQQVVRGDSAAYFCASSFDYYEQYFGPGTRLTVT.

This clonotype was seen ten or more times. This chain connects TRBV11-2 to TRBJ2-7; D is perhaps TRBD1 (5 bases). The CDR3 contains 14 residues. Trimming removed 0 bases from V and 1 base from J, with 7 bases in between. Germline-derived CDR1 and CDR2 are SGHAT and FQNNGV. CDR3 in amino acids: CASSLDHRSYEQYF. The CDR3 region has the DNA TGTGCCAGCAGCTTAGACCACAGGTCCTACGAGCAGTACTTC.

There are a few counts of this clonotype. The V and J genes are TRBV15 and TRBJ1-1; the D is unclear. V lost 1 base to trimming and J lost 2 bases, with 14 bases between them. This CDR3 comprises 16 residues. The germline CDR1 and CDR2 sequences are LNHNV and YYDKDF (reference sequence). The CDR3 sequence is CATSRGDFWGNTEAFF. Written as DNA, the CDR3 is TGTGCCACCAGCAGAGGTGACTTTTGGGGTAACACTGAAGCTTTCTTT.

This clonotype was found many times. The chain employs TRBV7-2 and TRBJ2-1; no definite D call. Germline V lookup: CDR1 SGHTA, CDR2 FQGNSA. CDR3 size: 13 residues. The V end was cut by 1 base, the J end by 12 bases, with 13 bases between. CDR3 region: CASSLESSLPQFF. CDR3 in DNA: TGTGCCAGCAGCTTAGAATCAAGCTTGCCGCAGTTCTTC.

At least ten counts were recorded for this clonotype. The V call is TRBV11-3, the J call TRBJ2-3, with 9 bases lining up with TRBD2. Germline values: CDR1 SGHNT, CDR2 YENEEA. This CDR3 has 16 amino acids. V shed 5 bases, J shed 3 bases, and the junction held 9 bases outside the gene matches. CDR3 DNA sequence: TGTGCCAGCAGCCTTTATAGCGGGAGTGGGACAGATACGCAGTATTTT. Its translation is CASSLYSGSGTDTQYF.

J is TRBJ1-1 and V is TRBV4-3, with D maybe TRBD1 (5 bases). Germline values: CDR1 LGHNA, CDR2 YSLEER. The CDR3 is 16 residues long. V was trimmed by 2 bases and J by 4 bases, leaving 17 bases between them. The CDR3 here is CASSQRDPTEATEAFF. CDR3 nucleotides: TGCGCCAGCAGCCAACGAGACCCGACAGAAGCCACTGAAGCTTTCTTT.

For this clonotype: The CDR3 does not end in the conserved phenylalanine or tryptophan, so this is likely a read error. This sequence joins TRBV11-2 and TRBJ2-6; D might be TRBD1 (6 bases). Germline V gene data show CDR1 as SGHAT and CDR2 as FQNNGV. Trimming cost V 1 base and J 0 bases, with 13 bases left between them. This CDR3 is 18 amino acids long. In DNA form, the CDR3 reads TGTGCCAGCAGCTTAGGGGGGCAGGGCCACTCTGGGGCCAACGTCCTGACTTGC. Amino acids: CASSLGGQGHSGANVLTC.

In its sample, this clonotype was seen a few times. The chain recombines TRBV24-1 with TRBJ2-3, with 7 bases matching TRBD1. Germline V gene sequence: CDR1 KGHDR, CDR2 SFDVKD. The J segment lost 1 base and the V segment lost 1 base, leaving 4 bases of the junction unmatched. This CDR3 has 16 amino acids. The CDR3 DNA sequence: TGTGCCACCAGTGATTTCCGTGACAGGGGCACAGATACGCAGTATTTT. Its translation: CATSDFRDRGTDTQYF.

The J gene is TRBJ1-1, the V gene TRBV7-6; tentative D call: TRBD1 (5 bases). The CDR3 totals 16 residues. The V and J ends lost 0 bases and 7 bases respectively, with 18 bases between them. Germline CDR1 reads SGHVS; CDR2 reads FNYEAQ. DNA for the CDR3: TGTGCCAGCAGCTTAGCACCCCCCCCGGGGCGAGGTGAAGCTTTCTTT. Its protein is CASSLAPPPGRGEAFF. Full variable domain (rest looked up from reference TRBV7-6 and TRBJ1-1): GAGVSQSPRYKVTKRGQDVALRCDPISGHVSLYWYRQALGQGPEFLTYFNYEAQQDKSGLPNDRFSAERPEGSISTLTIQRTEQRDSAMYRCASSLAPPPGRGEAFFGQGTRLTVV.

Of note for this clonotype: An end of the junction does not agree with germline; a read error may underlie this. This chain uses TRBV10-3 with TRBJ2-1; 12 nucleotides agree with TRBD2. The CDR3 loop spans 16 amino acids. Germline V lookup: CDR1 ENHRY, CDR2 SYGVKD. CDR3 amino acids: CAVSQGRTSGNNEQFF. As DNA, the CDR3 is TGTGCCGTCAGCCAGGGGCGGACTAGCGGGAACAATGAGCAGTTCTTC.

Only a few counts were recorded for this clonotype. This chain connects TRBV18 to TRBJ2-3; D remains ambiguous. The CDR3 length is 15 residues. The V end was cut by 6 bases, the J end by 0 bases, with 13 bases between. The germline V gene encodes CDR1 KGHSH and CDR2 LQKENI. The CDR3 reads CASSDGRRSTDTQYF. CDR3 sequence (DNA): TGTGCCAGCTCGGATGGGCGCCGGAGCACAGATACGCAGTATTTT.

J is TRBJ1-4 and V is TRBV20-1; possibly TRBD1 for D (5 bases). Per the germline V gene, CDR1 is DFQATT and CDR2 is SNEGSKA (reference sequence). The V end was cut by 3 bases, the J end by 12 bases, with 17 bases between. The CDR3 extends over 13 amino acids. This CDR3 reads CSARGRLETELFF. The CDR3 DNA follows: TGCAGTGCTAGGGGCCGGTTAGAGACAGAACTGTTTTTT.

This clonotype was counted a few times. The chain uses TRBV20-1 and TRBJ2-7; D unresolved. The length of the CDR3 is 13 residues. CDR1 and CDR2 from the germline V gene are DFQATT and SNEGSKA (reference sequence). V dropped 2 bases and J dropped 0 bases, with 8 bases sitting between them. CDR3 residues: CSARPRASYEQYF. Here the CDR3 DNA reads TGCAGTGCTAGACCCCGAGCCTCCTACGAGCAGTACTTC.